This entry lists 9 T cell receptor beta chains sequenced from one sample in a study of blood T cell repertoires in COVID-19. The data were produced by immunoSEQ multiplex PCR, yet TCRdb's version contains in-frame clones alone and is incomplete. The sample consists of over 600,000 clones, more than 80% of them appearing once. The sequencing sample was made of peripheral blood. The source of these receptors is a woman younger than 35 with acute or convalescent COVID-19.

This sequence joins TRBV5-5 and TRBJ1-6, with no clear D. CDR1 is SGHKS and CDR2 is YYEKEE in the germline V gene (reference sequence). V shed 6 bases and J shed 3 bases, with 19 bases lying between them. The length of the CDR3 is 17 residues. The CDR3 DNA reads as TGTGCCAGCACCTTCGGCCGGGATTCGGGCTATAATTCACCCCTCCACTTT. It encodes CASTFGRDSGYNSPLHF.

This clone appeared once. The sample has other DNA sequences that encode this CDR3 too. The rearrangement uses TRBV9 and TRBJ1-5; weak D call: TRBD1 (5 bases). The CDR3 loop spans 14 amino acids. V lost 0 bases, J lost 3 bases, and 7 bases lay in between. CDR1 SGDLS and CDR2 YYNGEE come from the germline V gene. The CDR3 spells CASSVGGVNQPQHF. DNA of the CDR3: TGTGCCAGCAGCGTAGGGGGGGTCAATCAGCCCCAGCATTTT.

The V and J genes are TRBV3-1 (or the pseudogene TRBV3-2) and TRBJ2-1; D is uncertain. Trimming took off 2 bases at V and 0 bases at J, with 11 bases between the two ends. The CDR3 totals 16 residues. Germline V gives CDR1 LGHDT, CDR2 YNNKEL (reference sequence). CDR3: CASSQFDFSSYNEQFF. Written as DNA, the CDR3 is TGTGCCAGCAGCCAATTCGACTTTAGCTCCTACAATGAGCAGTTCTTC.

This clone was observed a few times. The sample has other DNA sequences that encode this CDR3 too. The chain employs TRBV5-4 and TRBJ1-2; D gene uncertain. Per the germline V gene, CDR1 is SGHNT and CDR2 is YYREEE (reference sequence). There are 14 residues in the CDR3. The V and J ends lost 0 bases and 0 bases respectively, with 6 bases between them. The CDR3 DNA reads TGTGCCAGCAGCTTGGGGGGAGCTAACTATGGCTACACCTTC. This translates into CASSLGGANYGYTF. The full variable domain, rest sourced from reference TRBV5-4 and TRBJ1-2, is ETGVTQSPTHLIKTRGQQVTLRCSSQSGHNTVSWYQQALGQGPQFIFQYYREEENGRGNFPPRFSGLQFPNYSSELNVNALELDDSALYLCASSLGGANYGYTFGSGTRLTVV.

This clone has more than one count but fewer than ten. The V call is TRBV30, the J call TRBJ1-3, with a weak D call TRBD1 (5 bases). CDR1 and CDR2 (germline): GTSNPN, SVGIG (reference sequence). The CDR3 extends over 14 amino acids. V shed 3 bases and J shed 1 base, with 10 bases lying between them. CDR3 DNA: TGTGCCTGGAGGCCCAGGGCGTCTGGAAACACCATATATTTT. As protein: CAWRPRASGNTIYF.

This clone was found once. The chain employs TRBV4-1 and TRBJ1-4; D not resolved. Germline V gives CDR1 MGHRA, CDR2 YSYEKL. The CDR3 is made up of 16 amino acids. V gave up 0 bases and J gave up 8 bases, with 16 bases separating them. This CDR3 is CASSQDLAGPAEKLFF. For the CDR3, the DNA is TGCGCCAGCAGCCAAGATCTGGCAGGCCCTGCCGAAAAACTGTTTTTT.

The chain joins TRBV9 to TRBJ2-5, with D possibly matching TRBD1 (6 bases). The length of the CDR3 is 15 residues. V was clipped by 2 bases and J by 5 bases, with 16 bases between them. Germline values: CDR1 SGDLS, CDR2 YYNGEE. CDR3 in DNA: TGTGCCAGCAGCGTTACCTCAGGGGTGCAGGAGACCCAGTACTTC. It encodes CASSVTSGVQETQYF.

Turning to this clone: Other DNA sequences in the same sample also yield this CDR3. The chain joins TRBV27 to TRBJ1-1; D is perhaps TRBD1 (5 bases). The CDR3 contains 14 residues. CDR1 MNHEY and CDR2 SMNVEV come from the germline V gene (reference sequence). With 3 bases removed from V and 4 bases from J, the gap between germline ends came to 12 bases. The CDR3 region is CASSFGTGVTEAFF. CDR3 sequence (DNA): TGTGCCAGCAGTTTTGGGACGGGGGTCACTGAAGCTTTCTTT.

V usage is TRBV25-1 and J usage is TRBJ1-3; D is unresolved. Germline V gene data show CDR1 as MGHDK and CDR2 as SYGVNS. V dropped 8 bases and J dropped 9 bases, with 17 bases sitting between them. CDR3 size: 13 residues. The DNA of the CDR3 is TGTGCCAGCCATGGATCGGGTGCGGGCACCATATATTTT. Amino acid sequence: CASHGSGAGTIYF.